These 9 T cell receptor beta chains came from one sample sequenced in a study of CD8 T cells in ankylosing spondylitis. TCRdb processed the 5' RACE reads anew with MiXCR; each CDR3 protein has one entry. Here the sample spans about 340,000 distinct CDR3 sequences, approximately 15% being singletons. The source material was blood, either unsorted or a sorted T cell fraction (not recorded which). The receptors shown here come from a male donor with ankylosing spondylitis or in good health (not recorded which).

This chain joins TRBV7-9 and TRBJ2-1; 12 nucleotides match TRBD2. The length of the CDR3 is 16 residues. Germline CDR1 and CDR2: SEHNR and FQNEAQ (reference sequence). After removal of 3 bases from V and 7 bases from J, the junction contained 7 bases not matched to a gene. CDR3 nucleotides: TGTGCCAGCAGCTTGGGTAGTGGACTAGCGGGGAATGAGCAGTTCTTC. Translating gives CASSLGSGLAGNEQFF.

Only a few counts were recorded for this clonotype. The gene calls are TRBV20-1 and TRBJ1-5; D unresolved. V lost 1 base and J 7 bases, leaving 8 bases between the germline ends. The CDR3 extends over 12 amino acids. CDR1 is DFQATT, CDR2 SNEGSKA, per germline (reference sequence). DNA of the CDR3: TGCAGTGCTAGAGTCGGCTCCCAGCCCCAGCATTTT. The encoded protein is CSARVGSQPQHF.

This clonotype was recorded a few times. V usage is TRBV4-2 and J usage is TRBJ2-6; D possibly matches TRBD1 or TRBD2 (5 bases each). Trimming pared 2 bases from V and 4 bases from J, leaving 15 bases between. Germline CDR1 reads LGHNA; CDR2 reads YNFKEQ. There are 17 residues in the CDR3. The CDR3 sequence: CASSQPGTAFGANVLTF. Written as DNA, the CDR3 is TGTGCCAGCAGCCAACCGGGGACCGCCTTCGGGGCCAACGTCCTGACTTTC.

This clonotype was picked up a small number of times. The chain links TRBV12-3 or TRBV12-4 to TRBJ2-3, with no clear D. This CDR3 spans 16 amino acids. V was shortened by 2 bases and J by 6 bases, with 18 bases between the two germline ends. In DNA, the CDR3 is TGTGCCAGCAGTTTAATGGCACCGGATTTGACGGATACGCAGTATTTT. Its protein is CASSLMAPDLTDTQYF.

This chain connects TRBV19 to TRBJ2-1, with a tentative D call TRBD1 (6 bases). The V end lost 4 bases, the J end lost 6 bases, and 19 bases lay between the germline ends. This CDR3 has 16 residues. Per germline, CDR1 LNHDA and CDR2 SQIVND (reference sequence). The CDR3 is CASSRGGQMMANEQFF. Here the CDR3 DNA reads TGTGCCAGTAGTAGAGGAGGACAGATGATGGCCAATGAGCAGTTCTTC. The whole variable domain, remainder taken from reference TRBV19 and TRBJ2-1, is DGGITQSPKYLFRKEGQNVTLSCEQNLNHDAMYWYRQDPGQGLRLIYYSQIVNDFQKGDIAEGYSVSREKKESFPLTVTSAQKNPTAFYLCASSRGGQMMANEQFFGPGTRLTVL.

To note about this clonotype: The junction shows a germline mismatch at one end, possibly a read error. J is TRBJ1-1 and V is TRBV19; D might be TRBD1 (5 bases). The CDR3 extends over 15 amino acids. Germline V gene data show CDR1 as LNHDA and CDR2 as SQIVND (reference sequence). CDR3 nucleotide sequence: TGTGCCAGTAGTATGGGGGTGAATCAGAACGCTGAAGCTTTCTTT. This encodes CASSMGVNQNAEAFF.

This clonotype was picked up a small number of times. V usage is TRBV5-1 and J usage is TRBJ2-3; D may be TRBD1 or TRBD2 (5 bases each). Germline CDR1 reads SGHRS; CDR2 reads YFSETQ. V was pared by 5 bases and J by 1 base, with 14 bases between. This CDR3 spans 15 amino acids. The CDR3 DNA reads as TGCGCCAGCAGGAGTTGGGGGATTGGCACAGATACGCAGTATTTT. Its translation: CASRSWGIGTDTQYF. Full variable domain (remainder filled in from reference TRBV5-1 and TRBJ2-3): KAGVTQTPRYLIKTRGQQVTLSCSPISGHRSVSWYQQTPGQGLQFLFEYFSETQRNKGNFPGRFSGRQFSNSRSEMNVSTLELGDSALYLCASRSWGIGTDTQYFGPGTRLTVL.

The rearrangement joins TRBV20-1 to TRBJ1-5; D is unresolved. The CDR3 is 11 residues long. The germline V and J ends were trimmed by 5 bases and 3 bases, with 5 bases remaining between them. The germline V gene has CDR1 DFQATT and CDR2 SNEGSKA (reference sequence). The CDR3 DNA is TGCAGTGCTGTATACAATCAGCCCCAGCATTTT. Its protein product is CSAVYNQPQHF.

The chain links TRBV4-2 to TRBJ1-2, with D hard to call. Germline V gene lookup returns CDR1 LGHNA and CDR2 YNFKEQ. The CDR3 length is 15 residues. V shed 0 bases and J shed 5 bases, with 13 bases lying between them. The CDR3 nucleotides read TGTGCCAGCAGCCAAGATAAGGGAAACGGGTATGGCTACACCTTC. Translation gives CASSQDKGNGYGYTF.